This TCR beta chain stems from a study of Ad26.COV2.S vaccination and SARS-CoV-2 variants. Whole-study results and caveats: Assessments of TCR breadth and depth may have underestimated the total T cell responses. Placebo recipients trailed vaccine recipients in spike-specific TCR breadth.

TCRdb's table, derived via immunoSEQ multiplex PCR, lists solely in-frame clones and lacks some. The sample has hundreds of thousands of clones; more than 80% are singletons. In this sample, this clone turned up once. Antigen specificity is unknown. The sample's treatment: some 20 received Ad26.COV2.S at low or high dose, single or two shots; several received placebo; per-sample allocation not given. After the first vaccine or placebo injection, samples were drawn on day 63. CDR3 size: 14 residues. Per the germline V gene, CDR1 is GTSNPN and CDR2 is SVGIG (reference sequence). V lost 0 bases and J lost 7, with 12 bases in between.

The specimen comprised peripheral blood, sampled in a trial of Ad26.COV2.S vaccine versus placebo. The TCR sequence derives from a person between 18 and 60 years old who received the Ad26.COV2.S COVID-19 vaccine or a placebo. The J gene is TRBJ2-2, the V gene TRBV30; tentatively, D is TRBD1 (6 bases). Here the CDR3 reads CAWSVTGNGGELFF. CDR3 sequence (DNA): TGTGCCTGGAGTGTTACAGGGAACGGCGGGGAGCTGTTTTTT.